The source of this T cell receptor (beta chain) is a study of T cell changes during pregnancy in multiple sclerosis. The germline CDR1 and CDR2 sequences are SGHTA and FQGTGA. The ends were cut back, 5 bases at V and 5 bases at J, with 13 bases in the middle. The CDR3 is 14 amino acids. Profiled with immunoSEQ multiplex PCR; TCRdb holds only in-frame clones, not every one. The repertoire holds under 75,000 clones, with around 90% as singletons. The V call is TRBV7-3, the J call TRBJ2-1, with a possible D match to TRBD2 (5 bases). This material consisted of peripheral blood, taken in the third trimester of pregnancy. The source of this sequence is a female donor in good health, enrolled as a control in a pregnancy study. The CDR3 region has the DNA TGTGCCAGCAGCCCCGGACTTGGGAACAATGAGCAGTTCTTC. Translating it yields CASSPGLGNNEQFF. The variable domain in full, with the rest retrieved from reference TRBV7-3 and TRBJ2-1, is GAGVSQTPSNKVTEKGKYVELRCDPISGHTALYWYRQSLGQGPEFLIYFQGTGAADDSGLPNDRFFAVRPEGSVSTLKIQRTERGDSAVYLCASSPGLGNNEQFFGPGTRLTVL.